This TCR beta chain was retrieved from a study of T cells after yellow fever vaccination. General observations from the study: The bulk population could contribute abundant contaminating clonotypes to FACS-sorted repertoires. In post-booster samples, most primary-vaccination clones reappeared (under 98% CD4, about 90% CD8). Although most clonotypes did not, a small share appeared in both CD4 and CD8 compartments.

About this clonotype: The antigen remains unidentified.

Conversion of TCR transcripts into cDNA relied on 5'RACE template switching, which added a universal primer site and UMIs. Each CDR3 protein gets one entry after TCRdb re-called the 5' RACE reads with MiXCR. Among under 300,000 distinct CDR3 sequences listed, 6.5% to 8.5% were seen once. Germline-derived CDR1 and CDR2 are SGHAT and FQNNGV. V was trimmed by 8 bases and J by 3 bases, leaving 20 bases between them. The CDR3 loop spans 15 amino acids. The specimen comprised CD4+ T cells sorted from PBMCs, sampled 15 days after the yellow fever booster vaccination. The origin of this receptor is a man aged 25-45 years who received the YFV17D yellow fever vaccine. V gene TRBV11-2 combines with J gene TRBJ2-7; maybe TRBD1 (6 bases). DNA of the CDR3: TGTGCCAGCTCCCCAGAGGGACAATCGCGCTACGAGCAGTACTTC. This gives the protein CASSPEGQSRYEQYF.